This paragraph reports one T cell receptor beta chain. Its cognate antigen is unknown. Trimming stripped 3 bases from V and 0 bases from J, with 10 bases between. CDR1 is SGDLS, CDR2 YYNGEE, per germline. CDR3 length: 14 amino acids. The data derive from a study of blood T cells in healthy people across ages. General study findings and limits: Unknown donor CMV status possibly confounded expanded clonotype changes. Diversity of TCR beta per million T cells declined in a roughly linear way with age.

With a J-beta primer mix and a sample-barcoded 5' primer, a second PCR ran roughly 7 to 11 cycles. Each cDNA molecule was tagged by a template-switch adaptor that had 12 random nucleotides. Using its own MiXCR run on the 5' RACE reads, TCRdb lists one record per CDR3 protein. Counted here are roughly 410,000 distinct CDR3 sequences, approximately 47% occurring once; the ten biggest clones make up under 65%. Drawn from each donor were approximately 9.2 milliliters of peripheral blood. Sequencing was carried out using blood. The chain couples TRBV9 to TRBJ2-7; D is unclear. This receptor was obtained from a man in his 60s in good health. As DNA, the CDR3 is TGTGCCAGCAGCGGGCAGCCAGGCTCCTACGAGCAGTACTTC. Translated: CASSGQPGSYEQYF.